This TCR beta chain came from a study of blood T cell repertoires in COVID-19 (dated by TCRdb to 2019 to 2021). Study-wide context: Collaborator samples came from the United States, Italy and Spain and covered acute and convalescent phases of COVID-19. HLA class I and class II types, where available, came from metadata supplied by the sample provider rather than from assay-based typing. The sample metadata nearly always contained a de-identified subject ID, COVID-19 status, age in years and sex. The repertoires were released in a freely available public database intended as a resource for research on the immune response to SARS-CoV-2. The samples were drawn from the first 160 participants of the ongoing ImmuneRACE study and from 950 to 1,500 subjects provided by 6 global collaborators. The prospective study material was composed of cDNA or gDNA derived from T cells, B-cell-depleted T cells, or PBMCs. The dataset comprised deeply sampled blood TCRbeta repertoires from subjects exposed to, actively infected with, or recovered from COVID-19.

The collaborating institutions used their own protocols to collect whole blood in K2EDTA tubes. Collaborator samples were shipped for TCRbeta analysis as frozen whole blood, isolated PBMCs, or DNA extracted from either sample type. Results and caveats for the whole study, not just this receptor: The amount of clinical and demographic metadata varied by source and participant and was provided uncurated.

TCRbeta CDR3 regions were amplified from genomic DNA by means of the immunoSEQ Assay, a bias-controlled multiplex PCR. As for how the authors treated the data: Within the assay, amplification of reference gene primers was used to estimate how many nucleated cells each sample contained. To quantify the absolute abundance of each unique TCRbeta CDR3 rearrangement, sequence reads were collapsed and filtered. For each sample, productive Simpson clonality was calculated as the square root of Simpson's diversity index across productive rearrangements. The table was pulled from immuneACCESS by TCRdb, which kept in-frame rearrangements only. Such tables lose some clones; where checked, under half of the loss comes from unresolved V genes, and the rest has no known cause. The DNA gave D and trimming, while V, J and clone size come from that table. The sample includes 95,000 to 150,000 clones, with just under 80% observed a single time. Of the sample, 16% is held by the ten largest clones.

V sheds 3 bases and J sheds 10 bases, leaving 28 bases between their ends. As encoded in the germline V gene, CDR1 is SGHRS while CDR2 is YFSETQ. The CDR3 covers 18 residues, taking in both the cysteine and the phenylalanine. The only DNA kept is the CDR3, 54 bases in frame from the first base. Notes on this clone: Its specific antigen is unknown. Base qualities are missing; no much larger clone stands one base away.

The sample consisted of peripheral blood. The V gene is TRBV5-1 and the J gene is TRBJ1-4; the D gene remains uncertain. The sequence was obtained from a man aged 55-75 years with active or convalescent COVID-19. The DNA is TGCGCCAGCAGCTCCATCTCCTCCAATCCCGAGGTCCTGGGAAAACTGTTTTTT. Its amino acids are CASSSISSNPEVLGKLFF.